Detailed here is one T cell receptor beta chain. The target antigen is unknown. A read error may account for a junction end that differs from germline. The entry originates in a study of glioma-infiltrating T cells. CDR1 and CDR2 (germline): SEHNR, FQNEAQ (reference sequence). CDR3 length: 15 amino acids. Using RNA template, CDR3s of TCR alpha and beta were amplified with iRepertoire arm-PCR. Input was about 85-450 ng of tissue mRNA or PBMC total RNA. TCRdb re-analysed the multiplex PCR reads in MiXCR, keeping a single row per CDR3 protein. The sample has 95,000 to 150,000 distinct CDR3 sequences, 20% to 25% seen once. Study results and caveats: Above-expected tissue-blood divergence occurred in all gliomas, most in low-grade ones. Tissue and blood shared very few CDR3 sequences.

This chain uses TRBV7-9 with TRBJ2-7; either TRBD1 or TRBD2 may supply D (5 bases each). The sample consisted of glioma tissue, nonneoplastic brain tissue, or PBMCs (not recorded which). This clonotype originated in a human donor with low-grade glioma or glioblastoma, undergoing nonglioma brain surgery, or in good health (not recorded which). CDR3 sequence: CASSPRGRPRDEEYF. The CDR3 nucleotides are TGTGCAAGCAGCCCTCGAGGCAGGCCTAGGGACGAGGAGTACTTC.